This T cell receptor beta chain was recorded in a study of tumor-infiltrating lymphocytes in primary liver carcinoma. Study background: Sequencing of the samples generated roughly 3.5 to 7.13 million productive TCRbeta reads, with similar yields across tissue types.

The study co-extracted DNA and RNA from around 18-30 mg of unsorted bulk tissue. From 450 to 550 ng total RNA, TCR beta cDNA was generated with a primer in the constant region. Library construction for TCR beta comprised three nested multiplex PCR rounds performed with slightly modified ARM-PCR. Running roughly 10 cycles apiece, the first two PCR rounds relied on TRBV1-TRBV30 forward primers together with a C-beta reverse primer. In TCRdb, the multiplex PCR reads were re-called with MiXCR into one record per CDR3 protein. The data hold 90,000 to 150,000 distinct CDR3 sequences, with around 70% observed a single time. Deletions cut 1 base from V and 4 bases from J, with 11 bases between. This CDR3 region has 15 residues. Germline V CDR1 and CDR2: SGHDT, YYEEEE. Findings of the study overall: Significantly greater top-250-clone fractions characterized tumors relative to blood (p = 0.039).

There are many counts of this clonotype. As yet, its antigen is unknown. The sequence came from a woman in her sixties with primary liver carcinoma and hepatitis B virus infection. Sequencing used tumor-adjacent normal liver tissue. The rearrangement uses TRBV5-6 and TRBJ2-2; TRBD2 is a possible D gene (6 bases). CDR3 residues: CASSLFGRATGELFF. DNA for the CDR3: TGTGCCAGCAGCTTGTTCGGGAGAGCCACCGGGGAGCTGTTTTTT.